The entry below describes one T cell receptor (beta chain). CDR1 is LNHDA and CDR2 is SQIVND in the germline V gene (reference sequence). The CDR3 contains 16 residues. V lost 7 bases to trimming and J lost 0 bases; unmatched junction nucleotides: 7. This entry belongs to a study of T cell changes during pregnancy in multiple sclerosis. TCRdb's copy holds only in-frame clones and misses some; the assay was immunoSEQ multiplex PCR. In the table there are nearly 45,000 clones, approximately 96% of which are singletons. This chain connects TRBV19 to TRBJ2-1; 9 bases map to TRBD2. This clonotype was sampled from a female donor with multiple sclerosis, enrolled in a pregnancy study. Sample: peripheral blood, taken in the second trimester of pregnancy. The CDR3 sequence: CASKGFSGSSYNEQFF. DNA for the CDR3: TGTGCCAGTAAGGGTTTTAGCGGGAGCTCCTACAATGAGCAGTTCTTC.